The rows below give T cell receptor beta chains drawn from one sample of a study of a mutant IDH1 vaccine in newly diagnosed glioma. The protocol was immunoSEQ multiplex PCR, while the TCRdb copy is restricted to in-frame clones and leaves out a portion. Here the sample spans around 40,000 clones, 60% to 85% being singletons. These receptors lack a known antigen. The sample was PBMCs, taken from a glioma patient whose treatment included an IDH1 peptide vaccine. The receptor source for this set is a woman in her thirties or forties with glioma. Some clones in this sample may be carry-over from other donors' samples. Both conserved end residues are trimmed from each CDR3. Clone sizes are given selectively: once, few, many, or a class where the clone is expanded.

v_gene,abundance,j_gene,len,CDR3aa
TRBV4-3,NA,TRBJ2-3,14,ASSQDYGGRTDTQY
TRBV6-5,NA,TRBJ2-7,11,ASSYGVIYEQY
TRBV7-7,NA,TRBJ1-2,8,ASSVDGYT
TRBV7-6,NA,TRBJ2-2,14,ASSPDITHHTGELF
TRBV7-2,few,TRBJ1-2,12,ASSLLGEDYGYT
TRBV27,few,TRBJ2-3,13,ASRLSYSSTDTQY
TRBV6-1,NA,TRBJ1-5,13,ASSAGDSPRQPQH
TRBV29-1,few,TRBJ1-1,13,SVEDFSPGQPEAF
TRBV5-1,NA,TRBJ1-2,13,ASSLARRGGYGYT
TRBV9,NA,TRBJ1-2,16,ASSADPNRGISNYGYT
TRBV30,NA,TRBJ1-1,10,ASQGSITEAF
TRBV27,NA,TRBJ2-1,12,ASSLSFLSNEQF
TRBV5-1,NA,TRBJ1-3,16,ASSLEGGPAWEGNTIY